The present entry profiles one TCR beta chain with its context. Its specificity is unknown. This entry comes from a study of cytomegalovirus exposure and HLA in healthy donors. Trimming removed 5 bases at V and 0 bases at J, with 11 bases between. From germline, CDR1 is LNHDA and CDR2 SQIVND (reference sequence). This CDR3 is built from 15 residues. The study's findings and limits: Versus the roughly 670-donor mean, an Asian-associated ancestry cluster reportedly showed fewer N-insertions in a later analysis. Relative to equally common others, HLA-associated TCR beta chains showed greater clonal expansion in a later analysis. Sequencing artifact likely explains a cluster of highly shared sequence variants.

The primer mix had 60 Vbeta and 13 Jbeta primers. The data were produced by immunoSEQ multiplex PCR, yet TCRdb's version contains in-frame clones alone and is incomplete. Among roughly 150,000 clones listed, around 80% were seen once. This sequence originates from a young man in good health and CMV-seropositive. The chain is built from TRBV19 and TRBJ2-1; D is perhaps TRBD2 (6 bases). Sequencing input: PBMCs. CDR3: CASSGGLSSYNEQFF. Written as DNA, the CDR3 is TGTGCCAGTAGTGGAGGGCTCAGCTCCTACAATGAGCAGTTCTTC.